The clone carrying this TCR beta chain was counted between two and nine times. Antigen unknown. Trimming removed 7 bases at V and 7 bases at J, with 10 bases between. The CDR3 consists of 12 residues. Per the germline V gene, CDR1 is SNHLY and CDR2 is FYNNEI. The data originate from a study of T-cell memory formation after mild COVID-19. About the study: TCR clustering was largely donor specific. Study-level results: That cross-reactive memory joined was suggested by some responding clones appearing in pre-infection memory. CD4+ bias marked clones expanding day 15 to 37, unlike balanced contracting clones.

TCRdb re-derived calls from the 5' RACE reads in MiXCR, one entry per CDR3 protein. Counted here are 280,000 or so distinct CDR3 sequences, approximately 8% occurring once; the ten biggest clones make up 20% to 25%. The rearrangement joins TRBV2 to TRBJ2-2; D not certain. The sample was PBMCs or a T cell subset sorted from them (not recorded which). The TCR sequence derives from a man aged 18-30 years who had mild COVID-19 (a few samples of this study predate the infection). Cell type and time point are not known. The chain's CDR3 is CASILDGGELFF. DNA of the CDR3: TGTGCCAGCATTCTGGATGGCGGGGAGCTGTTTTTT.